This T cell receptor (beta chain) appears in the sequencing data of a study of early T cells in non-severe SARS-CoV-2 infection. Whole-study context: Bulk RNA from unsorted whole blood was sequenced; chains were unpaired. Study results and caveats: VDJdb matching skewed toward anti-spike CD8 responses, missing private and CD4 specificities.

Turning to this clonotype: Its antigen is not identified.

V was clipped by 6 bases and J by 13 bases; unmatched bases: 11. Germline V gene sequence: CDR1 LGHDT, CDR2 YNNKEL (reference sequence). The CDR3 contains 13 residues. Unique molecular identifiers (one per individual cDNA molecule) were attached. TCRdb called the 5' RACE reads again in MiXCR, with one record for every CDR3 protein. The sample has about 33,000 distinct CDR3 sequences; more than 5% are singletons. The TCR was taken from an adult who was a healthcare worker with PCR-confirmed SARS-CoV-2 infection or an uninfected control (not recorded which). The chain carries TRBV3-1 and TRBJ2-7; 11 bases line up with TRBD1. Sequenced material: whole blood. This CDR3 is CASSPGTGGRRYF. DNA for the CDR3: TGTGCCAGCAGTCCCGGGACAGGGGGGAGGCGTTACTTC.